This TCR beta chain is from a study of CD8 T cells in Susac syndrome. Study background: Treatment status at blood draw for the Susac syndrome patients was therapy-naive, corticosteroids, or intravenous immunoglobulin alone.

Random hexamers were used to reverse transcribe the RNA input (0.5 to 1 ug). Amplification of TCR beta CDR3 spanned 54 Vbeta and 13 Jbeta via immunoSEQ multiplex PCR. TCRdb fed the immunoSEQ multiplex PCR reads into MiXCR, producing one record per CDR3 protein. Here the sample spans about 83,000 distinct CDR3 sequences, approximately 96% being singletons. Germline V gene data show CDR1 as MGHDK and CDR2 as SYGVNS. After removal of 4 bases from V and 6 bases from J, the junction contained 1 base not matched to a gene. This CDR3 has 13 residues. Sample: CD8+ T cells from PBMCs. The sequence was obtained from a human donor with Susac syndrome. The chain carries TRBV25-1 and TRBJ2-1, with 9 nucleotides matching TRBD2. CDR3 amino acids: CASSGTSANEQFF. The CDR3, as DNA: TGTGCCAGCAGTGGGACTAGCGCCAATGAGCAGTTCTTC.